A single sample gave rise to the 2 T cell receptor beta chains below, sequenced in a study of blood T cells in healthy people across ages. The use of a sample-barcoded 5' primer and a J-beta primer mix characterized a second PCR of roughly 6 to 12 cycles. MiXCR was run by TCRdb on the 5' RACE reads, yielding one entry per CDR3 protein. This table has 550,000 to 600,000 distinct CDR3 sequences, roughly 28% appearing once. Sequencing was done on a sample of blood. These receptors originate from a woman in her seventies in good health.

This clonotype has only a few counts. V is TRBV20-1 and J is TRBJ2-5, with D perhaps matching TRBD1 (5 bases). The germline V and J ends were trimmed by 3 bases and 2 bases, with 7 bases remaining between them. The CDR3 has 12 amino acids. Germline V gives CDR1 DFQATT, CDR2 SNEGSKA (reference sequence). CDR3 residues: CSASDRQETQYF. The CDR3 bases are TGCAGTGCTAGTGACAGACAAGAGACCCAGTACTTC.

The chain joins TRBV6-5 to TRBJ2-5; D remains ambiguous. The J call may not be correct, given that the DNA end is closer to TRBJ2-1. Germline V lookup: CDR1 MNHEY, CDR2 SVGAGI. The CDR3 runs 11 residues. This CDR3 is CASSVSSEQFF. CDR3 bases: TGTGCCAGCTCTGTTTCGAGTGAGCAGTTCTTC.